These T cell receptor beta chains were read from a single sample in a study of beta chain features in type 1 diabetes. Here immunoSEQ multiplex PCR was the method, and the copy in TCRdb shows in-frame clones only, minus some. The table has about 370,000 clones, 8.5% to 10% seen once. The sequencing input was central memory CD4+ T cells from blood. The receptors were gathered from a young man with type 1 diabetes. CDR3s include the opening cysteine and the closing phenylalanine or tryptophan. D genes are given only for firm matches. Some rows have no size entry. The others give once, few or many, or a class for an expanded clone.

d_call,clone_size,j_call,v_call,cdr3_nt,cdr3_aa
-,few,TRBJ1-2,TRBV5-1,TGCGCCAGCAGCCCAGATTCTAACTATGGCTACACCTTC,CASSPDSNYGYTF
-,few,TRBJ2-3,TRBV27,TGTGCCAGCAGTTTATACAGGGCTAGCACAGATACGCAGTATTTT,CASSLYRASTDTQYF
-,few,TRBJ2-6,TRBV5-4,TGTGCCAGCAGCTTAGGAAGTAGCTCTGGGGCCAACGTCCTGACTTTC,CASSLGSSSGANVLTF
-,few,TRBJ1-5,TRBV2,TGTGCCAGCAGTGCCGGGGCCGGCGGACGTGGGCCCCAGCATTTT,CASSAGAGGRGPQHF
TRBD1,-,TRBJ1-3,TRBV14,TGTGCCAGCAGCCTACAGACAGGGCGGGTAAACACCATATATTTT,CASSLQTGRVNTIYF
-,few,TRBJ1-2,TRBV29-1,TGCAGCGGTGGGGACACCCTCTATGGCTACACCTTC,CSGGDTLYGYTF
-,-,TRBJ2-1,TRBV11-2,TGTGCCAGCAGCTTATCGAACTTCTACAATGAGCAGTTCTTC,CASSLSNFYNEQFF
-,-,TRBJ2-4,TRBV7-8,TGTGCCAGCAGCTTAACCCCTTCCATAGCCAAAAACATTCAGTACTTC,CASSLTPSIAKNIQYF
-,few,TRBJ2-3,TRBV5-8,TGTGCCAGCAGCGCCGGGAGAAATAGCGGCACAGATACGCAGTATTTT,CASSAGRNSGTDTQYF
-,few,TRBJ1-1,TRBV5-1,TGCGCCAGCAGCTACTCGGAGGTCGGCACTGAAGCTTTCTTT,CASSYSEVGTEAFF
-,few,TRBJ1-1,TRBV29-1,TGCAGCGTTGAAAAGGTAGGGAACACTGAAGCTTTCTTT,CSVEKVGNTEAFF
-,few,TRBJ2-5,TRBV4-3,TGCGCCAGCAGCCAAAACCAAGGGGAGACCCAGTACTTC,CASSQNQGETQYF
-,-,TRBJ2-7,TRBV29-1,TGCAGCGTTGCTGCAGGGAGCCGTACTCGATACGAGCAGTACTTC,CSVAAGSRTRYEQYF
TRBD2,few,TRBJ2-3,TRBV7-2,TGTGCCAGCAGCTTATTCGGGCTAGCGGGAGCCCCCGGAGATACGCAGTATTTT,CASSLFGLAGAPGDTQYF
TRBD1,many,TRBJ1-1,TRBV7-2,TGTGCCAGCAGCTTACGGACAGGCGGCACTGAAGCTTTCTTT,CASSLRTGGTEAFF
-,-,TRBJ1-5,TRBV6-5,TGTGCCAGCAGTTACCGGGACGTTAGCAATCAGCCCCAGCATTTT,CASSYRDVSNQPQHF
TRBD2,-,TRBJ2-3,TRBV7-9,TGTGCCAGCAGCCTGGGGAGCGGGAGGGCCACAGATACGCAGTATTTT,CASSLGSGRATDTQYF
TRBD1,-,TRBJ2-5,TRBV2,TGTGCCAGCAAGGGACAGCTCTCCCAAGAGACCCAGTACTTC,CASKGQLSQETQYF
-,-,TRBJ2-7,TRBV30,TGTGCCTGGAATCGGGGAGACGAGCAGTACTTC,CAWNRGDEQYF
-,-,TRBJ2-3,TRBV5-4,TGTGCCAGCAGCTTGGACCTGGGAACAGATACGCAGTATTTT,CASSLDLGTDTQYF
TRBD1,few,TRBJ2-5,TRBV9,TGTGCCAGCAGCTACGACAGGGGTCCTTACCAAGAGACCCAGTACTTC,CASSYDRGPYQETQYF
-,few,TRBJ2-7,TRBV10-3,TGTGCCATCAGTGAGCCGGGGGCGGGAGCGAACTACGAGCAGTACTTC,CAISEPGAGANYEQYF
-,many,TRBJ2-3,TRBV4-2,TGTGCCAGCAGCCAAGATCGGACCACAGATACGCAGTATTTT,CASSQDRTTDTQYF
-,-,TRBJ2-5,TRBV7-8,TGTGCCAGCAGCGAAGGGAGTGGCGGCGAAGAGACCCAGTACTTC,CASSEGSGGEETQYF
TRBD1,many,TRBJ1-5,TRBV5-4,TGTGCCAGCAGCTTGGCAGGGGGGACGGAGCAGCCCCAGCATTTT,CASSLAGGTEQPQHF
-,few,TRBJ1-2,TRBV7-2,TGTGCCAGCAGCCTAACGGGGGTCAGATCTTTGAAGGGCTACACCTTC,CASSLTGVRSLKGYTF
-,few,TRBJ1-5,TRBV9,TGTGCCAGCAGCCCCGGGGGTGGGAGCAATCAGCCCCAGCATTTT,CASSPGGGSNQPQHF
TRBD2,few,TRBJ2-7,TRBV13,TGTGCCAGCAGCCGGACTAGCGGGACCTACGAGCAGTACTTC,CASSRTSGTYEQYF
-,-,TRBJ1-5,TRBV28,TGTGCCAGCAGTTTCGAGCAGGGTGGGCGGCATTTT,CASSFEQGGRHF
-,few,TRBJ1-1,TRBV5-4,TGTGCCAGCAGTTACGCCCAGACAGCGAACACTGAAGCTTTCTTT,CASSYAQTANTEAFF
TRBD1,many,TRBJ1-5,TRBV27,TGTGCCAGCGGGCGGACAGGAGGCTATAGCAATCAGCCCCAGCATTTT,CASGRTGGYSNQPQHF
TRBD2,few,TRBJ2-1,TRBV28,TGTGCCAGCAGCGAAGCGGGAGGGCCGGTCGATGAGCAGTTCTTC,CASSEAGGPVDEQFF
-,-,TRBJ1-2,TRBV6-6,TGTGCCATCAGTGAGTCGGGGGGGAACTATGGCTACACCTTC,CAISESGGNYGYTF
TRBD1,-,TRBJ2-7,TRBV7-2,TGTGCCAGCAGCCCTTGGACAGGGGGAACCTACGAGCAGTACTTC,CASSPWTGGTYEQYF
-,-,TRBJ1-1,TRBV28,TGTGCCAGCAGTTTACCCACGGGGGGGAACACCGAAGCTTTCTTT,CASSLPTGGNTEAFF
-,few,TRBJ2-3,TRBV2,TGTGCCAGCAGTGAATTTGTGGCAACAGATACGCAGTATTTT,CASSEFVATDTQYF
-,few,TRBJ1-2,TRBV27,TGTGCCAGCAGATCGACTGGGAACTATGGCTACACCTTC,CASRSTGNYGYTF
TRBD2,-,TRBJ2-1,TRBV18,TGTGCCAGCTCCCCGGGACTAGCGAATGAGCAGTTCTTC,CASSPGLANEQFF
-,-,TRBJ2-2,TRBV11-2,TGTGCCAGCAGCTTAGGACATAGGGACACCGGGGAGCTGTTTTTT,CASSLGHRDTGELFF
-,few,TRBJ2-2,TRBV7-3,TGTGCCAGCAGCCCGGGTCATACCGGGGAGCTGTTTTTT,CASSPGHTGELFF
-,-,TRBJ1-5,TRBV19,TGTGCCAGTAGTCCAAGACAGGATAGCAATCAGCCCCAGCATTTT,CASSPRQDSNQPQHF